Listed below are T cell receptor beta chains from one sample, sequenced in a study of cytomegalovirus exposure and HLA in healthy donors. The protocol was immunoSEQ multiplex PCR, while the TCRdb copy is restricted to in-frame clones and leaves out a portion. The sample yields around 150,000 clones, approximately 70% seen once. Sequencing was done on a sample of PBMCs. These receptors were collected from a man aged 40-55 years in good health and CMV-seropositive. The CDR3 runs from the conserved cysteine through the conserved F or W.

16 | TRBJ1-1 | TRBV10-1 | CASSGFVRSTNTEAFF
14 | TRBJ1-1 | TRBV5-4 | CASSKEIRDTEAFF
14 | TRBJ1-2 | TRBV11-2 | CASSLDRDSGGYTF
15 | TRBJ1-6 | TRBV4-3 | CASSQESGGGSPLHF
17 | TRBJ2-3 | TRBV18 | CASSPSGQGISTDTQYF
14 | TRBJ1-2 | TRBV27 | CASKKQGLLGGYTF
14 | TRBJ2-3 | TRBV27 | CASSPTSEGDTQYF
14 | TRBJ1-3 | TRBV6-6 | CASILGGSGNTIYF
12 | TRBJ2-1 | TRBV5-8 | CASSWRGGEQFF
14 | TRBJ1-6 | TRBV25-1 | CASSDRGVWSPLHF
15 | TRBJ2-3 | TRBV9 | CASSAGTGGSDTQYF
14 | TRBJ2-3 | TRBV14 | CASSLGGAADTQYF
15 | TRBJ1-5 | TRBV5-1 | CASSPRGGGGQPQHF
14 | TRBJ1-1 | TRBV6-5 | CASTREGVGTEAFF
10 | TRBJ2-7 | TRBV29-1 | CSVGGGEQYF
18 | TRBJ1-1 | TRBV4-1 | CASSQARTGGRSSTEAFF
17 | TRBJ2-2 | TRBV5-6 | CASSSPTSGRNTGELFF
13 | TRBJ2-2 | TRBV9 | CASSVYGTGELFF
15 | TRBJ1-3 | TRBV6-5 | CASSVGQRSGNTIYF
16 | TRBJ1-5 | TRBV19 | CASRPQGWLGNQPQHF
16 | TRBJ2-3 | TRBV6-6 | CASSVTSGGATDTQYF
14 | TRBJ1-2 | TRBV6-5 | CASSSSGAGYGYTF
13 | TRBJ1-1 | TRBV7-9 | CASSLEQWAEAFF
13 | TRBJ2-7 | TRBV7-9 | CASSPRGQYEQYF
16 | TRBJ1-4 | TRBV2 | CASSLIPGGSNEKLFF
19 | TRBJ2-6 | TRBV4-1 | CASSLQPGQGFSGANVLTF
18 | TRBJ1-1 | TRBV19 | CASRITLGVATMNTEAFF
15 | TRBJ2-1 | TRBV25-1 | CASSPGSGGRGEQFF
15 | TRBJ1-4 | TRBV10-2 | CASTPGGMDNEKLFF
14 | TRBJ2-7 | TRBV29-1 | CSVLPQGMPYEQYF
18 | TRBJ2-7 | TRBV5-6 | CASSVPGLAGDDSYEQYF
14 | TRBJ2-7 | TRBV6-5 | CASRGLAEAYEQYF
13 | TRBJ2-2 | TRBV2 | CASSAVNTGELFF
17 | TRBJ2-7 | TRBV29-1 | CSVLGGLDRGDDYEQYF
14 | TRBJ1-1 | TRBV7-9 | CASSSDRVRYGAFF
16 | TRBJ1-6 | TRBV9 | CASSVGGGGYNSPLHF
15 | TRBJ2-5 | TRBV19 | CASRGSGGRGETQYF
19 | TRBJ2-3 | TRBV5-6 | CASSQLPGQGDYSTDTQYF
14 | TRBJ2-3 | TRBV7-9 | CASSSGGTTDTQYF
12 | TRBJ1-2 | TRBV7-9 | CASSPIGYGYTF
13 | TRBJ1-6 | TRBV30 | CAWSTPGGTPLHF
14 | TRBJ1-6 | TRBV6-6 | CASSYGQYNSPLHF
14 | TRBJ2-5 | TRBV27 | CASSDGQQQETQYF